This T cell receptor (beta chain) originates from a study of T cells in Graves' hyperthyroidism and ophthalmopathy. Whole-study results and caveats: The model foresaw ophthalmopathy a median roughly 6.3 months prior to onset.

Turning to this clonotype: The antigen is unknown.

Trimming shortened V by 0 bases and J by 2 bases, and 12 bases separated the two germline ends. CDR3 length: 15 residues. Germline-derived CDR1 and CDR2 are SGHKS and YYEKEE (reference sequence). The source material, RNA transcripts, was used to amplify TCR beta CDR3 regions. First-round RT-PCR of the TCR CDR3 relied on the HTBI primer set. TCRdb called the multiplex PCR reads again in MiXCR, with one record for every CDR3 protein. The table records under 400,000 distinct CDR3 sequences, approximately 14% of them present only once. This sequence originates from a woman younger than 30 with Graves' hyperthyroidism that later progressed to Graves' ophthalmopathy. This chain connects TRBV5-5 to TRBJ2-7; D ambiguous. Source material: blood. The CDR3 is CASSLGPSVTYEQYF. The CDR3, as DNA: TGTGCCAGCAGCTTGGGGCCCTCCGTAACCTACGAGCAGTACTTC.